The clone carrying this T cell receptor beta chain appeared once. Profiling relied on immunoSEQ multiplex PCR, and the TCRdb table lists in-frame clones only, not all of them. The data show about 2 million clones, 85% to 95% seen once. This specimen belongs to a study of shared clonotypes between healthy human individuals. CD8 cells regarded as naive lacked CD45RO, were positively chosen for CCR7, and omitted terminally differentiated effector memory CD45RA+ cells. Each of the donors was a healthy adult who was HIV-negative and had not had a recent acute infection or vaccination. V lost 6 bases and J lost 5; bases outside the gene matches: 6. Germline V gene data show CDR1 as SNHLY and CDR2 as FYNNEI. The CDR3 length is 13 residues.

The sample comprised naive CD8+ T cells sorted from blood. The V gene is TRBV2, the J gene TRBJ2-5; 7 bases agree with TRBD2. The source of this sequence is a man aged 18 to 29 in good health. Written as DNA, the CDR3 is TGTGCCAGCAGGACCGGGGGAGGGGAGACCCAGTACTTC. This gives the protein CASRTGGGETQYF.